Listed below are T cell receptor beta chains from one sample, sequenced in a study of T cells after yellow fever vaccination. TCRdb reprocessed the 5' RACE reads with MiXCR, giving one entry per CDR3 protein. Of some 250,000 distinct CDR3 sequences listed, about 3.5% are singletons. The sample here was PBMCs, taken 15 days after the yellow fever booster vaccination. The source of these receptors is a man aged 18 to 29 who received the YFV17D yellow fever vaccine. The CDR3 runs from the conserved cysteine through the conserved F or W. The D gene is left open where the match is weak. Only part of the rows carry a size: once, few, many, or a class if the clone is expanded.

D gene	V gene	clone size	J gene	CDR3 DNA	CDR3 protein
NA	TRBV12-3/TRBV12-4	many	TRBJ2-3	TGTGCCAGCAGTTTAGGGGAGGTAGGAGATACGCAGTATTTT	CASSLGEVGDTQYF
NA	TRBV10-3	many	TRBJ1-1	TGTGCCATCAGTCGGTCGGGGAACACTGAAGCTTTCTTT	CAISRSGNTEAFF
NA	TRBV12-3/TRBV12-4	many	TRBJ2-2	TGTGCCAGCAGTCTTTCAACCGTCGGGGGGGAGCTGTTTTTT	CASSLSTVGGELFF
NA	TRBV12-3/TRBV12-4	NA	TRBJ2-5	TGTGCCAGCACCTACGAAGGGGGGATACAAGAGACCCAGTACTTC	CASTYEGGIQETQYF
NA	TRBV6-2/TRBV6-3	many	TRBJ2-4	TGTGCCAGCAGTTACTCGTATAGACATCTGGGGCAGGAGGGCAACATTCAGTACTTC	CASSYSYRHLGQEGNIQYF
TRBD1	TRBV7-9	NA	TRBJ1-4	TGTGCCAGCAGCTTAACCGGGACAGGGAATGAAAAACTGTTTTTT	CASSLTGTGNEKLFF
NA	TRBV20-1	many	TRBJ2-1	TGCAGTGCGAACCCCGCTGGGATAAGCTCCTACAATGAGCAGTTCTTC	CSANPAGISSYNEQFF
TRBD2	TRBV5-5	NA	TRBJ2-7	TGTGCCAGCGCCGAGAGGGGGACTAGCGACTACGAGCAGTACTTC	CASAERGTSDYEQYF
NA	TRBV25-1	many	TRBJ2-7	TGTGCCAGCAGCCGAGGGGAGGGGGCCTCCTACGAGCAGTACTTC	CASSRGEGASYEQYF
TRBD1	TRBV28	many	TRBJ2-5	TGTGCCAGCAGTTTACCAGGACAGGGGGGGCAAGAGACCCAGTACTTC	CASSLPGQGGQETQYF
TRBD1	TRBV2	many	TRBJ2-3	TGTGCCAGCAATTCTGACAGGGCGGGCACAGATACGCAGTATTTT	CASNSDRAGTDTQYF
NA	TRBV20-1	many	TRBJ1-2	TGCAGTGCTAGCCTGCCTTCTGTGGGGGGCTACACCTTC	CSASLPSVGGYTF
TRBD2	TRBV9	NA	TRBJ2-3	TGTGCCAGCAGCGTAGCTCTCCTAGCGGGGTACACAGATACGCAGTATTTT	CASSVALLAGYTDTQYF
NA	TRBV5-1	many	TRBJ2-3	TGCGCCAGCAGCCCTAGTCTGGGAGATACGCAGTATTTT	CASSPSLGDTQYF
TRBD1	TRBV4-1	many	TRBJ1-6	TGCGCCAGCAGTCCGACAGGGGGAGGTTCACCCCTCCACTTT	CASSPTGGGSPLHF
NA	TRBV3-1	many	TRBJ2-7	TGTGCCAGCAGCCAATGGGGTAGGACCTACGAGCAGTACTTC	CASSQWGRTYEQYF
NA	TRBV3-1	many	TRBJ2-5	TGTGCCAGCAGCCAGGATTTGCAGGGGATGACCCAGTACTTC	CASSQDLQGMTQYF
NA	TRBV20-1	many	TRBJ2-4	TGCAGTGCTAGTCAGTTAGCCAAAAACATTCAGTACTTC	CSASQLAKNIQYF
TRBD1	TRBV5-1	many	TRBJ2-2	TGCGCCAGCAGCTTGGAAGGGGGCGGAAACACCGGGGAGCTGTTTTTT	CASSLEGGGNTGELFF
TRBD1	TRBV4-1	many	TRBJ1-2	TGCGCCAGCAGGAGGCCGGGACAGGGTTATGGCTACACCTTC	CASRRPGQGYGYTF
TRBD2	TRBV20-1	many	TRBJ2-5	TGCAGTGCTAGTCGGCGTAGCGGGGAAGAGACCCAGTACTTC	CSASRRSGEETQYF
NA	TRBV5-4	many	TRBJ2-1	TGTGCCAGCAGCTCGAAACAGGAGACCTACAATGAGCAGTTCTTC	CASSSKQETYNEQFF
NA	TRBV20-1	few	TRBJ2-6	TGCAGTGCCGGGACGGTTCCCTCTGGGGCCAACGTCCTGACTTTC	CSAGTVPSGANVLTF
TRBD1	TRBV6-4	many	TRBJ2-3	TGTGCCAGCAGTGAAGGGACAGGGGACACAGATACGCAGTATTTT	CASSEGTGDTDTQYF
TRBD1	TRBV19	NA	TRBJ1-5	TGTGCCAGTAGTATGCGACAGGGCATTCAGCCCCAGCATTTT	CASSMRQGIQPQHF
TRBD1	TRBV29-1	many	TRBJ1-1	TGCAGCGTAGGGACAGTCGTCGGAGCTTTCTTT	CSVGTVVGAFF
TRBD2	TRBV20-1	many	TRBJ2-3	TGCAGTGCCACGGGCGGGGGGCTTGTAGATACGCAGTATTTT	CSATGGGLVDTQYF